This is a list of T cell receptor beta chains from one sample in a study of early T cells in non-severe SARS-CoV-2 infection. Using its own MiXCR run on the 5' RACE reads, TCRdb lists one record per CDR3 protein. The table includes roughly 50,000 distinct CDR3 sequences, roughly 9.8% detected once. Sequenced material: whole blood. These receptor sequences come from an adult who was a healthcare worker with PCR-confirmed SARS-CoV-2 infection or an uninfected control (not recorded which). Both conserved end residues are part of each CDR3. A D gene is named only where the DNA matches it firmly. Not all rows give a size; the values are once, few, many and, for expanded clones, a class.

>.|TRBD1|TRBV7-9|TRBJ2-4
CASSPAGQGAYF
TGTGCCAGCAGCCCCGCCGGACAGGGGGCGTACTTC
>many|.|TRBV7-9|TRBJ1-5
CASSSPGVGAQGQPQHF
TGTGCCAGCAGCTCTCCGGGGGTAGGGGCGCAGGGTCAGCCCCAGCATTTT
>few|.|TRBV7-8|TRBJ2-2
CASSGLSMWTGELFF
TGTGCCAGCAGCGGCCTGTCCATGTGGACCGGGGAGCTGTTTTTT
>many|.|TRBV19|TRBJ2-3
CASSTRLVFADTQYF
TGTGCCAGTAGTACCCGACTAGTATTCGCAGATACGCAGTATTTT
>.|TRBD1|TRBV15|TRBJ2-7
CATSRPGQGTHEQYF
TGTGCCACCAGCAGGCCGGGACAGGGGACTCACGAGCAGTACTTC
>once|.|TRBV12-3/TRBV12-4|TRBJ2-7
CASSLARSWEQYF
TGTGCCAGCAGTTTAGCCCGCAGTTGGGAGCAGTACTTC
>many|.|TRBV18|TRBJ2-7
CASSARDFPYEQYF
TGTGCCAGCTCCGCTCGGGACTTTCCCTACGAGCAGTACTTC
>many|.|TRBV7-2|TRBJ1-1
CASSLVHPRNTEAFF
TGTGCCAGCAGCTTAGTACACCCCAGGAACACTGAAGCTTTCTTT
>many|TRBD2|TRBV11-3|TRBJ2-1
CASSSRTRTEQFF
TGTGCCAGCAGCTCCAGGACTAGGACTGAGCAGTTCTTC
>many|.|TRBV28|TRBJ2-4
CASTHNGALAKNIQYF
TGTGCCAGCACCCACAACGGGGCCCTAGCCAAAAACATTCAGTACTTC
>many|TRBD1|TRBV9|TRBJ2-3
CASSVYRGADTQYF
TGTGCCAGCAGCGTGTACAGGGGAGCAGATACGCAGTATTTT
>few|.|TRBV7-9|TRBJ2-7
CASSLDLAWYEQYF
TGTGCCAGCAGCTTAGACCTAGCGTGGTACGAGCAGTACTTC
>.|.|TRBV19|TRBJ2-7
CASSILGGPYEQYF
TGTGCCAGTAGTATTCTTGGCGGCCCCTACGAGCAGTACTTC
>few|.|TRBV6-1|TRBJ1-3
CASDENPRSPGNTIYF
TGTGCCAGCGATGAGAACCCTCGGTCCCCTGGAAACACCATATATTTT
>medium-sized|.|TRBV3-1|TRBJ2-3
CASSQDWAEGLSTDTQYF
TGTGCCAGCAGCCAAGATTGGGCGGAAGGCCTTAGCACAGATACGCAGTATTTT
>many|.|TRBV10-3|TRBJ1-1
CAISERDKTEAFF
TGTGCCATCAGTGAAAGGGATAAGACTGAAGCTTTCTTT
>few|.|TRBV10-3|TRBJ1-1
CAISESEGKAFF
TGTGCCATCAGTGAGTCGGAAGGGAAAGCTTTCTTT
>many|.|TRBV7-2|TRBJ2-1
CASKGAVSYNEQFF
TGTGCCAGCAAGGGAGCGGTCTCCTACAATGAGCAGTTCTTC
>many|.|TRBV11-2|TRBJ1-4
CASSFRQGNEKLFF
TGTGCCAGCAGCTTTAGGCAGGGTAATGAAAAACTGTTTTTT
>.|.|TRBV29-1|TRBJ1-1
CSAIKVDTEAFF
TGCAGCGCGATCAAGGTGGACACTGAAGCTTTCTTT
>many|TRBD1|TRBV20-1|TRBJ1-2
CSARVGGQGDHGYTF
TGCAGTGCTAGAGTAGGGGGACAGGGGGACCATGGCTACACCTTC
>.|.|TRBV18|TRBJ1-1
CASSKSTEAFF
TGTGCCAGCTCAAAATCGACTGAAGCTTTCTTT